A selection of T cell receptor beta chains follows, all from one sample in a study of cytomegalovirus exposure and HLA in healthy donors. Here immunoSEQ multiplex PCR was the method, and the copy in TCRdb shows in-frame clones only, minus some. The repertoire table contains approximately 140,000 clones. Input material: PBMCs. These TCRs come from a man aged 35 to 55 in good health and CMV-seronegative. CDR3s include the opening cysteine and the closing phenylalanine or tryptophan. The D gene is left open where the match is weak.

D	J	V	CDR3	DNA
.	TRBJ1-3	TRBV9	CASSVSPPGGGNTIYF	TGTGCCAGCAGCGTATCCCCCCCGGGGGGTGGAAACACCATATATTTT
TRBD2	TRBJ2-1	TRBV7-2	CASSLGLAGGLNEQFF	TGTGCCAGCAGCTTAGGACTAGCGGGGGGTCTAAATGAGCAGTTCTTC
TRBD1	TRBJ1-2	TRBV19	CATLPGQVWSYGYTF	TGTGCCACTCTCCCCGGACAGGTTTGGAGCTATGGCTACACCTTC
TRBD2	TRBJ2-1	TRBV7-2	CASSFTSGGGNEQFF	TGTGCCAGCAGCTTTACTAGCGGGGGTGGTAATGAGCAGTTCTTC
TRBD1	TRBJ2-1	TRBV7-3	CASSLFVGKGANEQFF	TGTGCCAGCAGCCTATTCGTAGGTAAGGGGGCGAATGAGCAGTTCTTC
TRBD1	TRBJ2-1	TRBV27	CASSLMGQSSYNEQFF	TGTGCCAGCAGTTTAATGGGACAGAGCTCCTACAATGAGCAGTTCTTC
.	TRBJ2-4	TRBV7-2	CASSPGTFNNIQYF	TGTGCCAGCAGCCCCGGGACATTTAATAACATTCAGTACTTC
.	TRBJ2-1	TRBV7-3	CASSLLGGDYNEQFF	TGTGCCAGCAGCTTATTAGGCGGCGACTACAATGAGCAGTTCTTC
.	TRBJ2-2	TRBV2	CASGEDSKKLFF	TGTGCCAGCGGGGAAGACAGCAAGAAACTGTTTTTT
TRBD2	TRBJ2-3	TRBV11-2	CASSPSSGGTDTQYF	TGTGCCAGCAGCCCGTCTAGCGGAGGTACAGATACGCAGTATTTT
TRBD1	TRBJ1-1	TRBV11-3	CASSLDRGTEAFF	TGTGCCAGCAGCTTGGACAGGGGCACTGAAGCTTTCTTT
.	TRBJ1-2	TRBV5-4	CASSLGTASYGYTF	TGTGCCAGCAGCTTGGGGACAGCTAGCTATGGCTACACCTTC
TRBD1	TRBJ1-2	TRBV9	CASSVGTGGPYGYTF	TGTGCCAGCAGCGTAGGGACAGGGGGACCCTATGGCTACACCTTC
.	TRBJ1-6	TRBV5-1	CASSFSSYNSPLHF	TGCGCCAGCAGCTTCAGCTCCTATAATTCACCCCTCCACTTT
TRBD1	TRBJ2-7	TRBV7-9	CASSLGTGGSYEQYF	TGTGCCAGCAGCTTAGGTACAGGGGGCTCCTACGAGCAGTACTTC
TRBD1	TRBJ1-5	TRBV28	CASRSPGQGNQPQHF	TGTGCCAGCAGGTCCCCGGGACAGGGAAATCAGCCCCAGCATTTT
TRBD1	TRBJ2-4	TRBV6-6	CASSYSTGAKNIQYF	TGTGCCAGCAGTTACTCGACAGGGGCCAAAAACATTCAGTACTTC
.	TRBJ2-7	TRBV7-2	CASSLDRLSYEQYF	TGTGCCAGCAGCCTAGACAGGCTCTCCTACGAGCAGTACTTC
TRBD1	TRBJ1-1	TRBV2	CASTRDRGDTEAFF	TGTGCCAGCACCCGGGACAGGGGTGACACTGAAGCTTTCTTT
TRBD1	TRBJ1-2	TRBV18	CASSPGPGTGDGLTF	TGTGCCAGCTCACCAGGCCCCGGGACAGGTGATGGTTTAACCTTC
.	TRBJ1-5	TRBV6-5	CASSLEGGRNQPQHF	TGTGCCAGCAGTTTAGAGGGAGGCCGCAATCAGCCCCAGCATTTT
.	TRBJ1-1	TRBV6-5	CASGPSLRNTEAFF	TGTGCCAGCGGGCCTTCACTTAGGAACACTGAAGCTTTCTTT
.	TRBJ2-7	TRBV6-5	CASRSAGLYSYEQYF	TGTGCCAGCAGGTCCGCCGGACTGTACTCCTACGAGCAGTACTTC
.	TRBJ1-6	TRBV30	CAWSVANSPLHF	TGTGCCTGGAGTGTGGCTAATTCACCCCTCCACTTT